This T cell receptor beta chain was captured in a study of blood T cell repertoires in COVID-19. Across the study: Samples of COVID-19 (acute and convalescent) were obtained from the United States, Italy and Spain. Nucleic acid was either cDNA or gDNA, and it came from T cells, B-cell-depleted T cells, or PBMCs.

In the original analysis: Reference gene primer amplification gave nucleated cell count estimates. The method was immunoSEQ multiplex PCR; TCRdb's version includes in-frame clones alone and lacks a portion of them. The V and J calls and clone size are taken from that table; D and trimming were inferred from the DNA. The sample gives roughly 200,000 clones, roughly 86% of which show up once; around 3.1% is in the top ten. Germline CDR1 and CDR2: LNHDA and SQIVND (reference sequence). This CDR3 region has 17 residues. Trimming removed 3 bases at V and 0 bases at J, with 12 bases between. This TCR came from a man aged 55 to 70 with acute or convalescent COVID-19. The sample taken for sequencing was peripheral blood. V gene TRBV19 combines with J gene TRBJ1-6; possibly TRBD1 for D (5 bases). For the CDR3, the DNA is TGTGCCAGTAGTATGAGACAGCTGAGCTCCTATAATTCACCCCTCCACTTT. This codes for CASSMRQLSSYNSPLHF.